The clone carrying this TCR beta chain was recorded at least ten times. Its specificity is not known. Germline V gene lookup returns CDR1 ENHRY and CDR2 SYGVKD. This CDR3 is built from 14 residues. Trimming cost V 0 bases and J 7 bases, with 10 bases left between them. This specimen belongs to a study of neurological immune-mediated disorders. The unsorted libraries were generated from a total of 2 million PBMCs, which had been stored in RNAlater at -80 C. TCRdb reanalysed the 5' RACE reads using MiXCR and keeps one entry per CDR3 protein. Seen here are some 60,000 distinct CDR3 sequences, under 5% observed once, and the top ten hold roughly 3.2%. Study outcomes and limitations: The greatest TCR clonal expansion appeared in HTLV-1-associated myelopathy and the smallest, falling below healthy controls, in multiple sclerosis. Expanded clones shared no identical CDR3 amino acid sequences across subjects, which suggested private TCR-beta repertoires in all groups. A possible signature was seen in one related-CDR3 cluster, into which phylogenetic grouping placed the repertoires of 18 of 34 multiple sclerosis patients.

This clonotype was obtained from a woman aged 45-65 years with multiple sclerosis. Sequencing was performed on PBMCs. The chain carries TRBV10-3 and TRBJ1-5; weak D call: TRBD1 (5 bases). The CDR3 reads CAISESPGWQPQHF. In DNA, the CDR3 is TGTGCCATCAGTGAGTCACCAGGGTGGCAGCCCCAGCATTTT.